The 27 T cell receptor beta chains presented below share a single source sample, sequenced in a study of blood T cell repertoires in COVID-19. TCRdb's copy holds only in-frame clones and misses some; the assay was immunoSEQ multiplex PCR. The sample has roughly 110,000 clones, around 78% seen once. The specimen was peripheral blood. The receptors shown here come from a man aged 80 or over with COVID-19, enrolled during active disease.

This chain connects TRBV10-3 to TRBJ2-5; maybe TRBD1 (5 bases). The CDR3 is made up of 13 amino acids. Per the germline V gene, CDR1 is ENHRY and CDR2 is SYGVKD. Trimming took 2 bases from V and 2 from J, leaving 6 bases between them. CDR3 coding DNA: TGTGCCATCAGTGAGCCAGGGCAAGAGACCCAGTACTTC. Amino acids: CAISEPGQETQYF.

The chain is built from TRBV18 and TRBJ1-6; D possibly corresponds to TRBD1 (6 bases). The CDR3 totals 16 residues. Germline lookup yields CDR1 KGHSH and CDR2 LQKENI. Trimming pared 3 bases from V and 8 bases from J, leaving 17 bases between. The CDR3 is CASSPAGDPRDSPLHF. CDR3 bases: TGTGCCAGCTCACCTGCAGGGGATCCCCGGGATTCACCCCTCCACTTT.

This clone was counted only a few times. V gene TRBV2 combines with J gene TRBJ2-7; D possibly corresponds to TRBD1 (6 bases). The CDR3 consists of 11 residues. V shed 8 bases and J shed 9 bases, with 14 bases lying between them. CDR1 is SNHLY and CDR2 is FYNNEI in the germline V gene. The chain's CDR3 is CASLYQGPQYF. The CDR3 bases are TGTGCCAGCCTGTATCAGGGGCCGCAGTACTTC.

This chain connects TRBV5-1 to TRBJ1-3; D may be TRBD1 (6 bases). The CDR3 contains 16 residues. V was pared by 4 bases and J by 0 bases, with 14 bases between. Germline V gene sequence: CDR1 SGHRS, CDR2 YFSETQ. Here the CDR3 DNA reads TGCGCCAGCAGCATCCTTGGACAGTCCTCTGGAAACACCATATATTTT. Its protein product is CASSILGQSSGNTIYF.

This clone appeared once. V is TRBV7-3 and J is TRBJ2-1, with 7 bases fitting TRBD1. The V segment lost 1 base and the J segment 4 bases; nucleotides outside the gene matches: 4. Looked up from germline, CDR1 is SGHTA and CDR2 is FQGTGA. The CDR3 runs to 15 residues. CDR3 protein: CASSLRGTEYNEQFF. As DNA, the CDR3 is TGTGCCAGCAGCTTAAGGGGGACAGAATACAATGAGCAGTTCTTC.

The V call is TRBV29-1, the J call TRBJ1-2; the D gene is possibly TRBD1 (5 bases). This CDR3 comprises 16 residues. V shed 7 bases and J shed 1 base, with 22 bases lying between them. Germline CDR1 SQVTM, CDR2 ANQGSEA. CDR3 sequence reads: CSAAGLHGSLNYGYTF. The CDR3 coding sequence is TGCAGCGCTGCAGGGCTTCACGGGAGCCTTAACTATGGCTACACCTTC.

In its sample, this clone was seen a few times. CDR3 DNA sequence: TGTGCCAGCAGTTTATTCACTAGCGGGAACACAGATACGCAGTATTTT. This translates into CASSLFTSGNTDTQYF. This chain uses TRBV28 with TRBJ2-3; 10 positions match TRBD2. This CDR3 is 16 amino acids long. Germline lookup yields CDR1 MDHEN and CDR2 SYDVKM. The V segment lost 1 base and the J segment 2 bases; nucleotides outside the gene matches: 3.

The chain recombines TRBV14 with TRBJ1-1, with D perhaps TRBD1 (6 bases). Germline V lookup: CDR1 SGHDN, CDR2 FVKESK. The CDR3 has 16 residues. Trimming removed 4 bases from V and 1 base from J, with 16 bases in between. The CDR3 nucleotides read TGTGCCAGCAGCCTTTTCCCAGGGGTCGGGAACACTGAAGCTTTCTTT. Protein product: CASSLFPGVGNTEAFF. The complete variable domain, with remaining parts taken from reference TRBV14 and TRBJ1-1, reads EAGVTQFPSHSVIEKGQTVTLRCDPISGHDNLYWYRRVMGKEIKFLLHFVKESKQDESGMPNNRFLAERTGGTYSTLKVQPAELEDSGVYFCASSLFPGVGNTEAFFGQGTRLTVV.

The genes are TRBV3-1 (or the pseudogene TRBV3-2) and TRBJ1-2; 8 nucleotides match TRBD1. Looked up from germline, CDR1 is LGHDT and CDR2 is YNNKEL (reference sequence). The CDR3 extends over 14 amino acids. V lost 4 bases to trimming and J lost 6 bases; unmatched junction nucleotides: 7. CDR3 residues: CASSPTGAGDGYTF. The CDR3 DNA sequence: TGTGCCAGCAGCCCGACAGGGGCAGGAGATGGCTACACCTTC.

This sequence joins TRBV7-8 and TRBJ2-7; 12 positions match TRBD2. CDR3 length: 15 residues. From germline, CDR1 is SGHVS and CDR2 FQNEAQ. The ends lost 2 bases at V and 6 bases at J; junction bases unmatched: 5. The CDR3 region has the DNA TGTGCCAGCAGCTTATTTGAACTAGCGGGAGGCGAGCAGTACTTC. Translating it yields CASSLFELAGGEQYF.

The CDR3 bases are TGTGCCAGCAGTCCCGACAGCTCCTACGAGCAGTACTTC. Protein product: CASSPDSSYEQYF. J is TRBJ2-7 and V is TRBV27; perhaps TRBD1 as D (5 bases). The CDR3 spans 13 residues. The germline V gene encodes CDR1 MNHEY and CDR2 SMNVEV (reference sequence). With 5 bases removed from V and 0 bases from J, the gap between germline ends came to 8 bases.

The V and J genes are TRBV27 and TRBJ1-5; the match to TRBD1 covers 7 bases. V shed 6 bases, J shed 2 bases, and the junction held 4 bases outside the gene matches. Germline CDR1 MNHEY, CDR2 SMNVEV (reference sequence). The CDR3 is 14 residues long. The CDR3 protein is CASRYRGGNQPQHF. The CDR3 DNA sequence: TGTGCCAGCAGATACAGGGGTGGCAATCAGCCCCAGCATTTT.

The chain combines TRBV7-9 with TRBJ2-2; 7 positions match TRBD2. CDR1 is SEHNR and CDR2 is FQNEAQ in the germline V gene (reference sequence). The ends lost 5 bases at V and 2 bases at J; junction bases unmatched: 11. CDR3 length: 17 amino acids. The CDR3 loop is CASSLFLGRGNTGELFF. DNA of the CDR3: TGTGCCAGCAGCCTTTTTCTGGGGAGGGGAAACACCGGGGAGCTGTTTTTT.

The J gene is TRBJ1-6, the V gene TRBV5-1, with D maybe TRBD1 (6 bases). This CDR3 has 15 residues. Germline V gene sequence: CDR1 SGHRS, CDR2 YFSETQ. Deletions cut 4 bases from V and 8 bases from J, with 16 bases between. The CDR3 reads CASSPGSGVDSPLHF. CDR3 nucleotide sequence: TGCGCCAGCAGCCCGGGGTCAGGGGTCGATTCACCCCTCCACTTT.

The V and J genes are TRBV2 and TRBJ2-2; D might be TRBD1 (8 bases). Deletions cut 7 bases from V and 5 bases from J, with 14 bases between. Germline CDR1 SNHLY, CDR2 FYNNEI. The CDR3 contains 14 residues. The DNA for the CDR3 is TGTGCCAGCAAGAACAGGGGGGGGACCGGGGAGCTGTTTTTT. Its protein product is CASKNRGGTGELFF.

This chain links TRBV7-2 with TRBJ2-1; 9 nucleotides line up with TRBD2. Germline CDR1 reads SGHTA; CDR2 reads FQGNSA. The CDR3 length is 15 residues. V lost 5 bases to trimming and J lost 5 bases; unmatched junction nucleotides: 7. The CDR3 nucleotides are TGTGCCAGCAGCATTAGCGGGAGCCCACACAATGAGCAGTTCTTC. This encodes CASSISGSPHNEQFF. Filled out from reference TRBV7-2 and TRBJ2-1, the complete variable domain reads GAGVSQSPSNKVTEKGKDVELRCDPISGHTALYWYRQSLGQGLEFLIYFQGNSAPDKSGLPSDRFSAERTGGSVSTLTIQRTQQEDSAVYLCASSISGSPHNEQFFGPGTRLTVL.

This clone was seen more than once but under ten times. The gene calls are TRBV6-7 and TRBJ2-2; 8 bases map to TRBD2. TRBV6-7 is treated as an ORF (open reading frame) with a function not yet certain. The CDR3 runs 15 residues. The J segment lost 5 bases and the V segment lost 0 bases, leaving 2 bases of the junction unmatched. The CDR3 spells CASSYSRGGTGELFF. The CDR3, as DNA: TGTGCCAGCAGTTACTCCCGCGGGGGGACCGGGGAGCTGTTTTTT.

The rearrangement joins TRBV30 to TRBJ1-2; D gene unclear. Trimming stripped 2 bases from V and 4 bases from J, with 8 bases between. The CDR3 covers 12 residues. CDR1 and CDR2 (germline): GTSNPN, SVGIG (reference sequence). The CDR3 loop is CAWSSVAYGYTF. The DNA of the CDR3 is TGTGCCTGGAGTAGCGTAGCCTATGGCTACACCTTC.

The V gene is TRBV15, the J gene TRBJ2-1, with 7 bases identical to TRBD2. V trimming: 4 bases; J trimming: 7 bases; junction bases outside the gene matches: 7. Germline V gene lookup returns CDR1 LNHNV and CDR2 YYDKDF (reference sequence). This CDR3 comprises 14 residues. The CDR3 protein is CATSNVGGTNEQFF. The CDR3 nucleotides are TGTGCCACCAGCAACGTGGGGGGGACGAATGAGCAGTTCTTC.

This clone has a handful of counts. This chain connects TRBV24-1 to TRBJ2-2; 10 bases fit TRBD1. The CDR3 sequence is 14 residues long. V trimming: 9 bases; J trimming: 3 bases; junction bases outside the gene matches: 3. Per germline, CDR1 KGHDR and CDR2 SFDVKD. The CDR3 loop reads CATEGTGDTGELFF. CDR3 bases: TGTGCCACCGAAGGGACAGGGGACACCGGGGAGCTGTTTTTT.

The chain recombines TRBV4-3 with TRBJ2-2, with D uncertain. Germline CDR1 reads LGHNA; CDR2 reads YSLEER. The V end was cut by 0 bases, the J end by 1 base, with 12 bases between. CDR3 length equals 17 residues. CDR3 nucleotides: TGCGCCAGCAGCCAAGATTTAATAAGAGGGAACACCGGGGAGCTGTTTTTT. It translates to CASSQDLIRGNTGELFF.

This clone occurred a few times. The rearrangement joins TRBV6-5 to TRBJ1-1; 7 bases match TRBD1. Trimming at V came to 1 base and at J to 1 base, leaving 6 bases not matched to a gene. CDR3 length: 16 residues. Germline lookup yields CDR1 MNHEY and CDR2 SVGAGI. The CDR3 sequence: CASSYFVGTANTEAFF. CDR3 bases: TGTGCCAGCAGTTACTTTGTGGGGACAGCGAACACTGAAGCTTTCTTT.

This clone occurred a few times. The rearrangement links TRBV19 to TRBJ1-5; D gene ambiguous. Trimming shortened V by 5 bases and J by 0 bases, and 11 bases separated the two germline ends. From germline, CDR1 is LNHDA and CDR2 SQIVND (reference sequence). The CDR3 totals 15 residues. CDR3 region: CASSEDFYSNQPQHF. CDR3 DNA: TGTGCCAGTAGTGAAGACTTCTATAGCAATCAGCCCCAGCATTTT.

The rearrangement joins TRBV6-6 to TRBJ2-3; maybe TRBD1 (6 bases). Looked up from germline, CDR1 is MNHNY and CDR2 is SVGAGI (reference sequence). The CDR3 spans 15 residues. Trimming cost V 2 bases and J 10 bases, with 19 bases left between them. The CDR3 nucleotides read TGTGCCAGCAGTTACCATATTACCCGGACAGAACCGCAGTATTTT. Translated: CASSYHITRTEPQYF.

The sample holds one count of this clone. This rearrangement joins TRBV28 to TRBJ1-3; tentatively, D is TRBD1 (5 bases). Germline assignment: CDR1 MDHEN and CDR2 SYDVKM. This CDR3 is built from 14 residues. Trimming removed 5 bases from V and 1 base from J, with 9 bases in between. DNA for the CDR3: TGTGCCAGCAGTATCGGGGGTTCTGGAAACACCATATATTTT. Translated, it gives CASSIGGSGNTIYF.

This chain joins TRBV5-1 and TRBJ2-7; 8 positions match TRBD1. The germline CDR1 and CDR2 sequences are SGHRS and YFSETQ. V lost 3 bases to trimming and J lost 0 bases; unmatched junction nucleotides: 2. The CDR3 runs 14 residues. CDR3 bases: TGCGCCAGCAGCTGGACAGGGTTCTCCTACGAGCAGTACTTC. Translation gives CASSWTGFSYEQYF.

The V gene is TRBV4-2, the J gene TRBJ1-3; D gene uncertain. The germline V gene encodes CDR1 LGHNA and CDR2 YNFKEQ. This CDR3 is built from 15 residues. The germline V and J ends were trimmed by 4 bases and 0 bases, with 10 bases remaining between them. This chain's CDR3 is CASSPHGDSGNTIYF. CDR3 bases: TGTGCCAGCAGCCCTCACGGGGACTCTGGAAACACCATATATTTT.